This T cell receptor beta chain is drawn from a study of blood T cell repertoires in COVID-19. Germline values: CDR1 SGHTA, CDR2 FQGNSA. The V segment lost 5 bases and the J segment 7 bases; nucleotides outside the gene matches: 7. The CDR3 sequence is 14 residues long. In the original analysis: Estimated nucleated cell counts came from reference gene primer amplification. Using immunoSEQ multiplex PCR, the repertoire was profiled, and TCRdb retains in-frame clones only, with some absent. Clone size and the V and J calls come from that table; the DNA yielded D and trimming. Here the sample spans 200,000 to 250,000 clones, roughly 80% being singletons.

Input material: peripheral blood. The V call is TRBV7-2, the J call TRBJ2-1, with TRBD1 matching 8 bases. The receptor's source is a woman aged 18-29 years with acute or convalescent COVID-19. CDR3 sequence (DNA): TGTGCCAGCAGCACTAGGACAGGGAGGAATGAGCAGTTCTTC. This encodes CASSTRTGRNEQFF.